This T cell receptor (beta chain) emerged from a study of blood T cell repertoires in COVID-19. Recovered participants had two consecutive negative NP/OP PCR tests, healthcare professional clearance, or symptom resolution. Assay used: immunoSEQ multiplex PCR; TCRdb lists only in-frame clones, some missing. The table includes around 500,000 clones, 88% detected once. Sequences were obtained from PBMCs or T cells enriched from blood (not recorded which). The source of this sequence is a woman aged 55-69 years who had recovered from COVID-19.

Here the CDR3 reads CASNAQGQNEKLFF. As DNA, the CDR3 is TGTGCCAGCAACGCTCAGGGGCAGAATGAAAAACTGTTTTTT. V is TRBV19 and J is TRBJ1-4; D perhaps matches TRBD1 (6 bases). The length of the CDR3 is 14 residues. The V gene lost 9 bases and the J gene lost 5 bases, with 16 bases spanning the gap. CDR1 is LNHDA, CDR2 SQIVND, per germline (reference sequence).